The 8 T cell receptor beta chains below come from one sample, sequenced in a study of blood T cells in healthy people across ages (dated by TCRdb to about 2015). Library method: 5' RACE. TCRdb shows the sequencer as Illumina HiSeq 2500. A second PCR of about 7 to 12 cycles was performed with a sample-barcoded 5' primer and a J-beta primer mix. The raw public data were reprocessed by TCRdb itself: fastp quality trimming at Q25, MiXCR clonotype calling, in-frame beta chains only. Identical CDR3 proteins give one entry, which carries the most common genes and DNA. The table for this sample lists roughly 1,000,000 distinct CDR3 sequences; approximately 25% of them were counted only once. Less than 0.85% of the sample is taken by the ten largest. These sequences were also reported in another study, on T cells of mothers and their children.

The sequenced material came from blood. The source of these receptors is a girl aged 2 to 10 in good health.

This clonotype was found many times. V gene TRBV7-9 combines with J gene TRBJ1-1, with 8 bases identical to TRBD1. V lost 6 bases, J lost 8 bases, and 5 bases stayed unmatched. Germline V gene sequence: CDR1 SEHNR, CDR2 FQNEAQ (reference sequence). This CDR3 contains 12 residues. CDR3 amino acids: CASSLDRDEAFF. The CDR3 DNA sequence: TGTGCCAGCAGTCTGGACAGGGACGAAGCTTTCTTT.

This clonotype came up many times. The CDR3 is CASSSFFGTSETDTQYF. The CDR3 DNA is TGTGCCAGCAGCTCATTCTTCGGGACTAGCGAGACAGATACGCAGTATTTT. V and J are TRBV11-2 and TRBJ2-3; TRBD2 aligns across 10 bases. Germline V gives CDR1 SGHAT, CDR2 FQNNGV. The CDR3 has 17 amino acids. The trim removed 4 bases at V and 3 bases at J, leaving 10 bases unmatched.

This chain uses TRBV27 with TRBJ1-2, with 7 bases identical to TRBD1. The germline V gene encodes CDR1 MNHEY and CDR2 SMNVEV (reference sequence). After removal of 5 bases from V and 0 bases from J, the junction contained 3 bases not matched to a gene. The CDR3 is made up of 14 amino acids. CDR3 DNA sequence: TGTGCCAGCAGTATACAGGGGTCTAACTATGGCTACACCTTC. This encodes CASSIQGSNYGYTF.

The chain links TRBV14 to TRBJ2-3; D is unclear. Germline loops: CDR1 SGHDN, CDR2 FVKESK. V dropped 0 bases and J dropped 6 bases, with 10 bases sitting between them. This CDR3 is 14 amino acids long. Here the CDR3 DNA reads TGTGCCAGCAGCCAAGAAAACAATCCGGATACGCAGTATTTT. It specifies CASSQENNPDTQYF.

This clonotype turned up a few times. This rearrangement joins TRBV10-3 to TRBJ2-5, with D possibly TRBD2 on 6 matching bases. The end of the DNA aligns better with TRBJ2-7, so the J call may be wrong. Germline loops: CDR1 ENHRY, CDR2 SYGVKD. There are 15 residues in the CDR3. CDR3 amino acids: CAISTSRLSPYEQYF. The DNA of the CDR3 is TGTGCCATCAGTACTAGCAGGCTCAGCCCCTACGAGCAGTACTTC.

This clonotype was found a few times. V gene TRBV7-2 combines with J gene TRBJ2-2; D tentatively fits TRBD1 or TRBD2 (5 bases each). The length of the CDR3 is 16 residues. The ends were cut back, 5 bases at V and 0 bases at J, with 13 bases in the middle. Germline values: CDR1 SGHTA, CDR2 FQGNSA. The CDR3 loop reads CASSQAGDPNTGELFF. In DNA form, the CDR3 reads TGTGCCAGCAGCCAGGCTGGGGACCCGAACACCGGGGAGCTGTTTTTT.

This clonotype was counted only a few times. The chain carries TRBV3-1 and TRBJ2-6, with 12 bases matching TRBD1. The CDR3 has 16 amino acids. The germline CDR1 and CDR2 sequences are LGHDT and YNNKEL (reference sequence). With V trimmed by 6 bases and J by 2 bases, 2 bases remained unmatched. The CDR3 sequence is CASRGQGAAGANVLTF. In DNA form, the CDR3 reads TGTGCCAGCAGGGGACAGGGGGCTGCTGGGGCCAACGTCCTGACTTTC.

This clonotype was found many times. One base away lies a much larger clone, so this may be a sequencing read error. The chain is built from TRBV9 and TRBJ2-1, with D unclear. The CDR3 is 11 residues long. Germline V gene data show CDR1 as SGDLS and CDR2 as YYNGEE. Between the trimmed V and J ends, which lost 0 bases and 8 bases, there was a span of 3 bases. DNA for the CDR3: TGTGCCAGCAGCGTAGAGTATGAGCAGTTCTTC. This encodes CASSVEYEQFF.